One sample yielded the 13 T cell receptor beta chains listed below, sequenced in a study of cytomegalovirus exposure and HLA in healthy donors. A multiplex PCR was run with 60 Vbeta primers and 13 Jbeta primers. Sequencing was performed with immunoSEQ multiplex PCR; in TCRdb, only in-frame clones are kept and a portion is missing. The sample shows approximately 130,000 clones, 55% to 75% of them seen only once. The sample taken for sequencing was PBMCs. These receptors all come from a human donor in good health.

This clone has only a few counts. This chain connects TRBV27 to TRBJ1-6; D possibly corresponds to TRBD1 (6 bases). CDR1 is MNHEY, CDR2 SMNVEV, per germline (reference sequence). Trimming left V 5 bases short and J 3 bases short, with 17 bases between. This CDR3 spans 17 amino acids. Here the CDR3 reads CASSPEDRWLYNSPLHF. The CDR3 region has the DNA TGTGCCAGCAGTCCGGAGGACAGATGGCTCTATAATTCACCCCTCCACTTT.

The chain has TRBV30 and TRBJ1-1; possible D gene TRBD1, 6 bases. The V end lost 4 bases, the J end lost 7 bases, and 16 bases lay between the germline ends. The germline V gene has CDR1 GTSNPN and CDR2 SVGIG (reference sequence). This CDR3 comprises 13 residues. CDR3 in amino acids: CAWTPGHKGEAFF. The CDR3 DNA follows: TGTGCCTGGACCCCGGGACACAAGGGTGAAGCTTTCTTT.

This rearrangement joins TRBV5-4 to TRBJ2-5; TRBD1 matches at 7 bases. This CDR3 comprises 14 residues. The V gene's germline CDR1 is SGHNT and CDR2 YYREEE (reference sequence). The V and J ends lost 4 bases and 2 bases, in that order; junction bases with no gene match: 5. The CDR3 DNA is TGTGCCAGCAGCCCAGGGACAGCTCAAGAGACCCAGTACTTC. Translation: CASSPGTAQETQYF.

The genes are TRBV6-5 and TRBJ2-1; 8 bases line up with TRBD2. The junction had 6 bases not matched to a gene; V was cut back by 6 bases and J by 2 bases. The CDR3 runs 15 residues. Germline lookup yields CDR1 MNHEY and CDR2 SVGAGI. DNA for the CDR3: TGTGCCAGCAGCAAACTAGCGGCTACCTACAATGAGCAGTTCTTC. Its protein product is CASSKLAATYNEQFF.

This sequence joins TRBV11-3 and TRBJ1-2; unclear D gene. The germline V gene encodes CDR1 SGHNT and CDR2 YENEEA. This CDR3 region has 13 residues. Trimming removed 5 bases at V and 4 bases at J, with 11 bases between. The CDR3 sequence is CASSAVGGYGYTF. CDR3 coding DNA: TGTGCCAGCAGCGCCGTCGGCGGCTATGGCTACACCTTC. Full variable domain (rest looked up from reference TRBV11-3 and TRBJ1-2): EAGVVQSPRYKIIEKKQPVAFWCNPISGHNTLYWYLQNLGQGPELLIRYENEEAVDDSQLPKDRFSAERLKGVDSTLKIQPAELGDSAVYLCASSAVGGYGYTFGSGTRLTVV.

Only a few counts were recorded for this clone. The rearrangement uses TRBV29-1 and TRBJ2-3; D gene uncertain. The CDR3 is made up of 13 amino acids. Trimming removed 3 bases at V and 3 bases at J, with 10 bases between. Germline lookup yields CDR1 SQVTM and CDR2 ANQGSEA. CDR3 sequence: CSVDLLNTDTQYF. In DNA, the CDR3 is TGCAGCGTTGACTTACTTAATACAGATACGCAGTATTTT.

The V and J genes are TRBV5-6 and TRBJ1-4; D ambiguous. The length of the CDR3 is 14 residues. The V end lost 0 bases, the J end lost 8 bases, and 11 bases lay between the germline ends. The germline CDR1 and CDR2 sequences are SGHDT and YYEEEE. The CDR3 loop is CASSLGGQGEKLFF. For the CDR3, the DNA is TGTGCCAGCAGCTTGGGAGGGCAAGGGGAAAAACTGTTTTTT.

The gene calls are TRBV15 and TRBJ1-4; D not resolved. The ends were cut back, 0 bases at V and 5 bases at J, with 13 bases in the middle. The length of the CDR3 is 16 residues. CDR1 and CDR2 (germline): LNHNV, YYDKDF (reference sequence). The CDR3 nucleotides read TGTGCCACCAGCAGAGAATTTGGCCGCGGGAATGAAAAACTGTTTTTT. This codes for CATSREFGRGNEKLFF.

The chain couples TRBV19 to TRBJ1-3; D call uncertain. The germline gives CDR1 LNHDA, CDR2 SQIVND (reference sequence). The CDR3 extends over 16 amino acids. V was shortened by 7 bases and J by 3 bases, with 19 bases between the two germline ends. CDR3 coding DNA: TGTGCCAGTACCCAAACGGCGGCTGCGGGTGGAAACACCATATATTTT. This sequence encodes CASTQTAAAGGNTIYF.

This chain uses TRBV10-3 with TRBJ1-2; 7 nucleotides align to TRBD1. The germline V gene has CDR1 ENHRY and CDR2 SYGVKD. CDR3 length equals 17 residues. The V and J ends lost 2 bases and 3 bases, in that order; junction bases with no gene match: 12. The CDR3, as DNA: TGTGCCATCAGTGAGAAGGACAGGTGGACGGTGCACTATGGCTACACCTTC. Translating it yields CAISEKDRWTVHYGYTF.

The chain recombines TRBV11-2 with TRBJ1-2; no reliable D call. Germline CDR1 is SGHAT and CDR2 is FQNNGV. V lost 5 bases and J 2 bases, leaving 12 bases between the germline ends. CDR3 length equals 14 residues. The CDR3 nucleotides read TGTGCCAGCAGCGTAGGCTACAGAAACTATGGCTACACCTTC. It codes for CASSVGYRNYGYTF.

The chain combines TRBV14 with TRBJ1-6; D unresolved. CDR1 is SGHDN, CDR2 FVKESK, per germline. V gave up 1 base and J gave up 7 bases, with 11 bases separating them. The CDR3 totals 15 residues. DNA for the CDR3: TGTGCCAGCAGCCAAGCCCAGGCGGGAAATTCACCCCTCCACTTT. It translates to CASSQAQAGNSPLHF. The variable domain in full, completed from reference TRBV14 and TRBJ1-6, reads EAGVTQFPSHSVIEKGQTVTLRCDPISGHDNLYWYRRVMGKEIKFLLHFVKESKQDESGMPNNRFLAERTGGTYSTLKVQPAELEDSGVYFCASSQAQAGNSPLHFGNGTRLTVT.

The CDR3 region is CASSLATTGDYEQYF. The CDR3 bases are TGTGCCAGCAGCTTAGCTACGACAGGGGACTACGAGCAGTACTTC. The chain uses TRBV7-2 and TRBJ2-7; TRBD1 matches 8 bases. J was trimmed by 3 bases and V by 0 bases; bases with no gene match: 4. The CDR3 spans 15 residues. CDR1 is SGHTA, CDR2 FQGNSA, per germline. Variable domain in full (rest from reference TRBV7-2 and TRBJ2-7): GAGVSQSPSNKVTEKGKDVELRCDPISGHTALYWYRQSLGQGLEFLIYFQGNSAPDKSGLPSDRFSAERTGGSVSTLTIQRTQQEDSAVYLCASSLATTGDYEQYFGPGTRLTVT.